This T cell receptor beta chain was recorded in a study of blood T cell repertoires in COVID-19. Study overall: Sites in the United States, Italy and Spain provided acute and convalescent COVID-19 samples. PBMCs, B-cell-depleted T cells, or T cells provided the cDNA or gDNA that made up the material.

This CDR3 has 13 residues. V was trimmed by 0 bases and J by 2 bases, leaving 4 bases between them. Germline V lookup: CDR1 ENHRY, CDR2 SYGVKD. This clone was observed a single time. Original processing notes: Amplified reference gene primers provided the basis for estimating nucleated cell counts. Repertoires were generated with immunoSEQ multiplex PCR, while TCRdb's copy carries only in-frame clones and drops some. The V and J calls and clone size are taken from that table; D and trimming were inferred from the DNA. The sample has 65,000 to 75,000 clones, approximately 80% seen once. Sequencing was performed on peripheral blood. The sequence derives from a human donor in a cohort sampled during active COVID-19. The chain is built from TRBV10-3 and TRBJ1-1; no clear D gene. This CDR3 reads CAISESTNTEAFF. The CDR3, as DNA: TGTGCCATCAGTGAGTCGACAAACACTGAAGCTTTCTTT.